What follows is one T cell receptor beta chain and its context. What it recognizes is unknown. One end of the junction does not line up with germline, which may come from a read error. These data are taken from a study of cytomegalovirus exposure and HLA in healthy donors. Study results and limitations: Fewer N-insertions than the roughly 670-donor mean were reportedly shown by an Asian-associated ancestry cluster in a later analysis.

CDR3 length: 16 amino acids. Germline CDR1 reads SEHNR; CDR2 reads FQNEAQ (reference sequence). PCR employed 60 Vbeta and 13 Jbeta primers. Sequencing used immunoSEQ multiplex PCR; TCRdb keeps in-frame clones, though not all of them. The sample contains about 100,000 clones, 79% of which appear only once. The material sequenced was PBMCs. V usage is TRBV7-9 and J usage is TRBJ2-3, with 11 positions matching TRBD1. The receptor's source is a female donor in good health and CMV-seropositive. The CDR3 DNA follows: TGTTCCAGCAGCTCTTATCCGGGACAGGGGGCAGATACGCAGTATTTT. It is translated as CSSSSYPGQGADTQYF.